This TCR beta chain is drawn from a study of T cell responses to AZD1222 COVID-19 vaccine (dated by TCRdb to the early 2020s). About the investigation overall: AZD1222 recipients whose second dose came at about 4 weeks and those whose second dose came at about 12 weeks were combined into one group, since spike-specific TCR depth and breadth did not differ between the two schedules. TCR sequencing covered more than 230 trial participants: 207 given two doses of AZD1222 and around 26 given two doses of MenACWY control vaccine. Trial participants were enrolled into age subgroups of 18-55, 56-69 and 70-plus years, which contained about 150, 28 and 57 TCR-sequenced participants, respectively.

The CDR3 covers 13 residues, taking in both the cysteine and the phenylalanine. The CDR3 DNA has 39 bases and is translated from base 1. V is pared back by 9 bases and J by 5 bases, with 14 bases lying between the germline termini. In the germline V gene (reference sequence), CDR1 corresponds to SGHNT and CDR2 to YYREEE. This specimen's time point label, per the study, means: baseline before first vaccination. The vaccinee samples were drawn from two UK trials, COV001 and COV002, one of which was a single-blind randomized controlled phase 2/3 trial testing AZD1222 (ChAdOx1 nCoV-19) in healthy adults. For TCRbeta chain sequencing, PBMC samples from trial participants were taken at day 0 and at day 28 after the second dose. The CDR3 regions of human TCRbeta chains were analyzed by immunosequencing. Regarding the original processing steps: TCRs in the repertoires were compared against a reference library of SARS-CoV-2-specific TCRs that had been generated with the MIRA antigen-specificity platform. Breadth was defined as the fraction of unique TCRs that were SARS-CoV-2-associated, and depth was defined as the fraction of total T cells that were SARS-CoV-2-associated. Using the MIRA data, each spike-specific TCR was assigned both to the spike region to which the TCR was reactive and to a CD4 or CD8 class. Log10-transformed breadth and depth values were compared by one-way ANOVA with Sidak's multiple comparisons tests. This immuneACCESS table, as held by TCRdb, lists in-frame sequences with V and J called but not all clones. Of the missing ones, under half trace to an unresolved V gene in checked studies; the others have no known cause. D and trimming were read from the DNA, whereas the V and J calls and clone size are those reported in that table. The sample table contains roughly 180,000 clones; only one count was recorded for roughly nine tenths of them. Approximately 6.9% of the sample belongs to the ten largest clones.

As to this clone: This receptor's antigen is unknown. No much larger clone exists at a distance of one base, and base qualities are not known.

Points the paper makes about the study in general: No day 14 peak-response samples were available, so repertoires were characterized only after the peak T cell response. Epitopes outside the regions mutated in the B.1.351 and B.1.1.7 variants were reportedly recognized by nearly half of the unique spike-specific TCRs. CD4 TCRs associated with the vaccine covered the entire spike protein, and the dominant responses were in regions 160-218 and 743-854. In the small 56-69-year group, the increase in depth fell short of significance, most likely because of low power. Only a handful of AZD1222 recipients were SARS-CoV-2 seropositive at baseline, limiting conclusions about previously exposed vaccinees. Spike-specific TCR breadth and depth rose significantly after two AZD1222 doses compared with day 0 and with MenACWY recipients. Participants were mostly white British and included more females than males, and it was suggested by the authors that clonal diversity may have been underestimated.

The sequences come from peripheral blood, collected on day 0 of AZD1222 vaccination. Recombination joined TRBV5-4 with TRBJ2-2; the D segment may tentatively be TRBD1 or TRBD2, each giving 5 matched bases. The clonotype was recovered from an adult in good health. The CDR3 region: CATDSGKTGELFF. The DNA reads TGTGCCACCGACAGCGGAAAAACCGGGGAGCTGTTTTTT.